One and the same sample provided the 22 T cell receptor beta chains below, sequenced in a study of regulatory T cells in long-lasting Graves disease. CDR3 regions were amplified by Arm-PCR using iRepertoire HTBI primers to build TCR beta libraries. TCRdb re-called the multiplex PCR reads through MiXCR, storing one row per CDR3 protein. The table records some 370,000 distinct CDR3 sequences, approximately 25% of them present only once. Time point meaning: persistent/refractory GD, antithyroid drugs over 5 years with positive TRAb. Construction of the TCR library relied on RNA isolated from PBMCs. The sample consisted of peripheral blood mononuclear cells (PBMCs), taken when the disease was refractory, from a patient treated with antithyroid drugs. Source of these receptors: a woman aged 35 to 49 with Graves disease.

This clonotype was detected many times. The chain uses TRBV15 and TRBJ1-5; D is ambiguous. Between the trimmed V and J ends, which lost 1 base and 4 bases, there was a span of 2 bases. Germline values: CDR1 LNHNV, CDR2 YYDKDF (reference sequence). CDR3 size: 12 residues. The CDR3 sequence: CATSRGNQPQHF. DNA of the CDR3: TGTGCCACCAGCAGAGGGAATCAGCCCCAGCATTTT.

The chain carries TRBV6-5 and TRBJ1-6; the D gene is possibly TRBD1 (5 bases). From germline, CDR1 is MNHEY and CDR2 SVGAGI. This CDR3 region has 17 residues. Trimming stripped 2 bases from V and 0 bases from J, with 11 bases between. The CDR3 DNA reads as TGTGCCAGCAGTTACATCGGGGCAGGCTCCTATAATTCACCCCTCCACTTT. It encodes CASSYIGAGSYNSPLHF.

This clonotype came up many times. This chain joins TRBV5-5 and TRBJ1-5; D call uncertain. CDR3 length: 13 residues. From germline, CDR1 is SGHKS and CDR2 YYEKEE (reference sequence). V was pared by 2 bases and J by 6 bases, with 9 bases between. The DNA of the CDR3 is TGTGCCAGCAGCTTCGGAATGGTTCAGCCCCAGCATTTT. Its translation is CASSFGMVQPQHF.

In its sample, this clonotype was seen many times. The chain carries TRBV6-5 and TRBJ1-1; D might be TRBD1 (6 bases). The CDR3 contains 15 residues. The germline V and J ends were trimmed by 4 bases and 4 bases, with 16 bases remaining between them. CDR1 and CDR2 from the germline V gene are MNHEY and SVGAGI. The CDR3 region is CASSWGDTRITEAFF. In nucleotides, the CDR3 is TGTGCCAGCAGTTGGGGGGACACCCGGATCACTGAAGCTTTCTTT.

At least ten counts were recorded for this clonotype. The V call is TRBV27, the J call TRBJ2-1; TRBD2 matches at 10 bases. Germline values: CDR1 MNHEY, CDR2 SMNVEV (reference sequence). Germline trimming cut 5 bases from V and 9 bases from J; bases unmatched to any gene: 7. The CDR3 consists of 14 residues. The CDR3 loop reads CASSPPGTSVEQFF. CDR3 nucleotides: TGTGCCAGCAGTCCCCCCGGGACTAGCGTTGAGCAGTTCTTC.

This chain links TRBV18 with TRBJ1-5, with a possible D match to TRBD1 (5 bases). The germline gives CDR1 KGHSH, CDR2 LQKENI. The CDR3 has 14 amino acids. V lost 2 bases to trimming and J lost 4 bases, with 9 bases between them. The CDR3 spells CASSPWGINQPQHF. CDR3 DNA: TGTGCCAGCTCACCATGGGGGATAAATCAGCCCCAGCATTTT.

This rearrangement joins TRBV5-6 to TRBJ2-7; 8 bases map to TRBD1. CDR3 length: 15 amino acids. Trimming at V came to 1 base and at J to 3 bases, leaving 6 bases not matched to a gene. CDR1 and CDR2 from the germline V gene are SGHDT and YYEEEE. CDR3 amino acids: CASSLSQGEVYEQYF. The CDR3 DNA reads as TGTGCCAGCAGCTTGTCACAGGGGGAGGTCTACGAGCAGTACTTC.

The sample holds many counts of this clonotype. V usage is TRBV5-1 and J usage is TRBJ2-7, with D maybe TRBD1 (8 bases). Trimming shortened V by 4 bases and J by 6 bases, and 20 bases separated the two germline ends. Germline lookup yields CDR1 SGHRS and CDR2 YFSETQ. The CDR3 length is 15 residues. This CDR3 reads CASSVDREWEGEQYF. The DNA for the CDR3 is TGCGCCAGCAGCGTGGACAGGGAGTGGGAGGGCGAGCAGTACTTC. The variable domain in full, with the rest retrieved from reference TRBV5-1 and TRBJ2-7, is KAGVTQTPRYLIKTRGQQVTLSCSPISGHRSVSWYQQTPGQGLQFLFEYFSETQRNKGNFPGRFSGRQFSNSRSEMNVSTLELGDSALYLCASSVDREWEGEQYFGPGTRLTVT.

This clonotype was recorded at least ten times. The rearrangement joins TRBV28 to TRBJ2-7; 10 nucleotides agree with TRBD1. The length of the CDR3 is 15 residues. Trimming removed 4 bases from V and 0 bases from J; junction bases left unmatched: 3. Germline V gene sequence: CDR1 MDHEN, CDR2 SYDVKM. CDR3 sequence (DNA): TGTGCCAGCAGTTCGGACAGGGGGAGCTCCTACGAGCAGTACTTC. It yields the protein CASSSDRGSSYEQYF. The full variable domain, rest sourced from reference TRBV28 and TRBJ2-7, is DVKVTQSSRYLVKRTGEKVFLECVQDMDHENMFWYRQDPGLGLRLIYFSYDVKMKEKGDIPEGYSVSREKKERFSLILESASTNQTSMYLCASSSDRGSSYEQYFGPGTRLTVT.

This clonotype was detected ten times or more. The J gene is TRBJ2-7, the V gene TRBV6-1; D call uncertain. V gave up 6 bases and J gave up 6 bases, with 21 bases separating them. The CDR3 totals 15 residues. Germline V gene sequence: CDR1 MNHNS, CDR2 SASEGT. This CDR3 reads CASSPSHRGTFEQYF. CDR3 bases: TGTGCCAGCAGCCCCAGTCACCGCGGCACATTCGAGCAGTACTTC.

This clonotype was counted a few times. The chain carries TRBV5-1 and TRBJ2-5; D call uncertain. Germline CDR1 is SGHRS and CDR2 is YFSETQ. This CDR3 contains 13 residues. Deletions cut 1 base from V and 4 bases from J, with 8 bases between. CDR3 bases: TGCGCCAGCAGCTTGAGTTTTGGAGAGACCCAGTACTTC. It translates to CASSLSFGETQYF.

This clonotype appeared once. The chain has TRBV20-1 and TRBJ2-5; TRBD2 matches at 8 bases. This CDR3 spans 14 amino acids. The V and J ends lost 5 bases and 2 bases, in that order; junction bases with no gene match: 7. The germline V gene has CDR1 DFQATT and CDR2 SNEGSKA (reference sequence). CDR3 bases: TGCAGTGCTGCAATGGTAGCGGGGCAAGAGACCCAGTACTTC. It codes for CSAAMVAGQETQYF.

As regards this clonotype: A much larger clonotype is one base distant, so this may be a read error. CDR3 in amino acids: CGASPFILTPYF. The DNA for the CDR3 is TGCGGTGCTAGCCCCTTCATTCTAACCCCGTACTTC. The chain has TRBV20-1 and TRBJ2-7, with D possibly being TRBD2 (5 bases). The CDR3 is 12 amino acids. Germline V gene lookup returns CDR1 DFQATT and CDR2 SNEGSKA (reference sequence).

The gene calls are TRBV6-1 and TRBJ1-5; no clear D. The CDR3 contains 11 residues. Per the germline V gene, CDR1 is MNHNS and CDR2 is SASEGT. The germline V and J ends were trimmed by 5 bases and 10 bases, with 9 bases remaining between them. The CDR3 here is CASSTRFPQHF. CDR3 bases: TGTGCCAGCAGTACCCGCTTTCCCCAGCATTTT.

This clonotype was counted between two and nine times. The rearrangement uses TRBV7-3 and TRBJ2-1, with D perhaps being TRBD1 or TRBD2 (5 bases each). The ends were cut back, 1 base at V and 8 bases at J, with 12 bases in the middle. Germline CDR1 SGHTA, CDR2 FQGTGA. The CDR3 consists of 14 residues. The CDR3 sequence is CASSLNMRGDEQFF. CDR3 nucleotide sequence: TGTGCCAGCAGCTTAAATATGAGGGGTGATGAGCAGTTCTTC.

This clonotype appeared many times. V and J are TRBV13 and TRBJ1-1; tentatively, D is TRBD1 (6 bases). Trimming took off 6 bases at V and 0 bases at J, with 14 bases between the two ends. The germline gives CDR1 PRHDT, CDR2 FYEKMQ (reference sequence). The CDR3 contains 15 residues. CDR3 in amino acids: CASSQTGLVNTEAFF. The CDR3 DNA is TGTGCCAGCAGTCAAACAGGGTTGGTGAACACTGAAGCTTTCTTT. Together with reference TRBV13 and TRBJ1-1, the CDR3 gives the full variable domain: AAGVIQSPRHLIKEKRETATLKCYPIPRHDTVYWYQQGPGQDPQFLISFYEKMQSDKGSIPDRFSAQQFSDYHSELNMSSLELGDSALYFCASSQTGLVNTEAFFGQGTRLTVV.

The chain links TRBV5-1 to TRBJ1-2; D is uncertain. Germline V gene lookup returns CDR1 SGHRS and CDR2 YFSETQ. Trimming stripped 5 bases from V and 2 bases from J, with 10 bases between. This CDR3 region has 13 residues. In DNA, the CDR3 is TGCGCCAGCAGGGAAGACGGGAACTATGGCTACACCTTC. It encodes CASREDGNYGYTF.

Worth noting for this clonotype: A much more abundant neighbour one base away suggests this may be a read error. CDR3 sequence reads: CASSFSGTTVTQYF. In DNA form, the CDR3 reads TGTGCCAGCAGCTTCTCTGGGACTACGGTGACCCAGTACTTC. This chain uses TRBV5-5 with TRBJ2-5, with 7 bases that match TRBD2. The V gene end was trimmed by 2 bases and the J gene end by 7 bases; junction bases not matched to a gene: 8. The germline V gene encodes CDR1 SGHKS and CDR2 YYEKEE (reference sequence). The CDR3 loop spans 14 amino acids.

This clonotype was observed at least ten times. CDR3 bases: TGTGCCAGCAGCTTACAGAGCGGGGGCTTGAACACTGAAGCTTTCTTT. Protein sequence: CASSLQSGGLNTEAFF. V and J are TRBV7-9 and TRBJ1-1, with D possibly matching TRBD1 (6 bases). Trimming pared 2 bases from V and 0 bases from J, leaving 13 bases between. CDR3 length: 16 amino acids. Per germline, CDR1 SEHNR and CDR2 FQNEAQ (reference sequence).

The V gene is TRBV20-1, the J gene TRBJ2-7; 8 bases are a match to TRBD1. J gave up 5 bases and V 3 bases, and 12 bases lay outside the gene matches. The CDR3 runs 15 residues. Germline V gene lookup returns CDR1 DFQATT and CDR2 SNEGSKA (reference sequence). This CDR3 is CSASPRQGLTDEQYF. The CDR3 DNA reads as TGCAGTGCTAGCCCAAGACAGGGGTTGACGGACGAGCAGTACTTC.

This clonotype was counted at least ten times. The rearrangement uses TRBV6-1 and TRBJ1-5; 9 bases align to TRBD1. Germline CDR1 and CDR2: MNHNS and SASEGT. This CDR3 region has 18 residues. Trimming took 6 bases from V and 0 from J; bases not matched to a gene: 12. The CDR3 region is CASRNPGTGFYSNQPQHF. The CDR3 coding sequence is TGTGCCAGCAGAAACCCCGGGACAGGGTTTTATAGCAATCAGCCCCAGCATTTT.

This clonotype was recorded many times. V usage is TRBV13 and J usage is TRBJ2-7; 12 bases are shared with TRBD2. CDR1 is PRHDT and CDR2 is FYEKMQ in the germline V gene (reference sequence). J gave up 5 bases and V 3 bases, and 2 bases lay outside the gene matches. The CDR3 has 14 residues. CDR3 amino acids: CASSFRLAGDEQYF. Written as DNA, the CDR3 is TGTGCCAGCAGCTTTAGACTAGCGGGAGACGAGCAGTACTTC.